This T cell receptor beta chain is drawn from a study of T cell changes during pregnancy in multiple sclerosis. V dropped 0 bases and J dropped 9 bases, with 12 bases sitting between them. The CDR3 is 14 residues long. Germline assignment: CDR1 MRHNA and CDR2 SNTAGT. TCRdb's copy holds only in-frame clones and misses some; the assay was immunoSEQ multiplex PCR. The table lists about 80,000 clones, about 91% of them singletons, with 1.4% in the top ten. The gene calls are TRBV6-4 and TRBJ2-1; D possibly corresponds to TRBD2 (5 bases). The sequence was obtained from a female donor with multiple sclerosis, enrolled in a pregnancy study. Sequencing was performed on peripheral blood, taken before pregnancy. The CDR3 sequence is CASSDSSGVVEQFF. CDR3 DNA sequence: TGTGCCAGCAGTGACTCTTCCGGGGTAGTTGAGCAGTTCTTC.